These 19 T cell receptor beta chains originate from one sample sequenced in a study of T cell changes during pregnancy in multiple sclerosis. Sequencing used immunoSEQ multiplex PCR; TCRdb keeps in-frame clones, though not all of them. Among roughly 67,000 clones, approximately 89% were seen once, and the ten largest hold more than 1.4%. The sample in question was peripheral blood, obtained in the second trimester of pregnancy. Receptor source: a female donor with multiple sclerosis, enrolled in a pregnancy study.

J is TRBJ2-1 and V is TRBV6-4; TRBD2 aligns across 7 bases. The V and J ends lost 0 bases and 3 bases, in that order; junction bases with no gene match: 5. CDR1 and CDR2 from the germline V gene are MRHNA and SNTAGT. This CDR3 is built from 16 residues. In DNA, the CDR3 is TGTGCCAGCAGTGACTCGAGTGGGGGGGACTACAATGAGCAGTTCTTC. Encoded protein: CASSDSSGGDYNEQFF.

The V gene is TRBV6-5, the J gene TRBJ2-1; 8 positions agree with TRBD1. V lost 0 bases and J lost 14; bases outside the gene matches: 12. CDR1 and CDR2 from the germline V gene are MNHEY and SVGAGI. CDR3 size: 15 residues. CDR3 in DNA: TGTGCCAGCAGTTACTCTCGACAGGGGCGAGCAGGGGAGTTCTTC. This codes for CASSYSRQGRAGEFF.

J is TRBJ2-7 and V is TRBV7-9, with TRBD1 identical over 7 bases. CDR1 SEHNR and CDR2 FQNEAQ come from the germline V gene (reference sequence). The CDR3 loop spans 13 amino acids. The ends lost 5 bases at V and 3 bases at J; junction bases unmatched: 4. This CDR3 is CASSPGQIYEQYF. In nucleotides, the CDR3 is TGTGCCAGCAGCCCGGGACAGATCTACGAGCAGTACTTC.

This chain uses TRBV18 with TRBJ2-7; TRBD1 is a possible D gene (6 bases). The V and J ends lost 3 bases and 1 base respectively, with 13 bases between them. The CDR3 runs to 15 residues. Germline V lookup: CDR1 KGHSH, CDR2 LQKENI. In nucleotides, the CDR3 is TGTGCCAGCTCACCTCCTAGCAGGGGTTCCTACGAGCAGTACTTC. This gives the protein CASSPPSRGSYEQYF.

The gene calls are TRBV4-3 and TRBJ2-7, with a possible D match to TRBD1 (5 bases). Trimming stripped 4 bases from V and 0 bases from J, with 7 bases between. Germline CDR1 reads LGHNA; CDR2 reads YSLEER. The CDR3 is 13 amino acids. The CDR3 is CASSPTVSYEQYF. The CDR3 DNA follows: TGCGCCAGCAGCCCGACAGTCTCCTACGAGCAGTACTTC.

The rearrangement links TRBV7-6 to TRBJ2-2; unclear D gene. V shed 2 bases and J shed 8 bases, with 6 bases lying between them. Germline loops: CDR1 SGHVS, CDR2 FNYEAQ. This CDR3 has 12 amino acids. The CDR3 spells CASSLLRGELFF. The CDR3 DNA sequence: TGTGCCAGCAGCTTATTACGGGGGGAGCTGTTTTTT.

This rearrangement joins TRBV13 to TRBJ1-5, with D tentatively TRBD1 (5 bases). Germline assignment: CDR1 PRHDT and CDR2 FYEKMQ (reference sequence). Trimming took off 0 bases at V and 6 bases at J, with 12 bases between the two ends. This CDR3 has 15 residues. The CDR3 region has the DNA TGTGCCAGCAGCTTAGGGACAGCCGAAGGTCAGCCCCAGCATTTT. Translation gives CASSLGTAEGQPQHF.

This sequence joins TRBV9 and TRBJ2-3, with TRBD2 as a possible D gene (7 bases). The CDR3 extends over 16 amino acids. Germline loops: CDR1 SGDLS, CDR2 YYNGEE. With 0 bases removed from V and 0 bases from J, the gap between germline ends came to 11 bases. The CDR3 loop is CASSVEGGRSTDTQYF. CDR3 bases: TGTGCCAGCAGCGTAGAGGGGGGGCGTAGCACAGATACGCAGTATTTT.

V and J are TRBV30 and TRBJ2-7; 9 bases line up with TRBD1. Trimming removed 2 bases from V and 3 bases from J; junction bases left unmatched: 8. The CDR3 is 15 residues long. CDR1 is GTSNPN, CDR2 SVGIG, per germline (reference sequence). CDR3: CAWSYFRDRVYEQYF. CDR3 sequence (DNA): TGTGCCTGGAGTTACTTCCGGGACAGGGTCTACGAGCAGTACTTC.

In this sample, this clone turned up once. V and J are TRBV6-5 and TRBJ1-1; D may be TRBD1 (6 bases). CDR3 length: 15 residues. Germline V gene data show CDR1 as MNHEY and CDR2 as SVGAGI. Trimming took 2 bases from V and 1 from J, leaving 11 bases between them. The CDR3 protein is CASSYGTTGNTEAFF. Written as DNA, the CDR3 is TGTGCCAGCAGTTACGGCACGACAGGGAACACTGAAGCTTTCTTT.

The chain has TRBV5-1 and TRBJ2-3; TRBD1 agrees at 8 bases. The CDR3 loop spans 15 amino acids. Germline lookup yields CDR1 SGHRS and CDR2 YFSETQ. V shed 4 bases and J 2 bases; nucleotides not matched to a gene: 6. CDR3 amino acids: CASSLYRGDTDTQYF. DNA of the CDR3: TGCGCCAGCAGCCTATACAGGGGGGACACAGATACGCAGTATTTT.

The V gene is TRBV5-4, the J gene TRBJ2-5; D is perhaps TRBD2 (5 bases). The CDR3 sequence is 14 residues long. Germline V gene data show CDR1 as SGHNT and CDR2 as YYREEE (reference sequence). V was pared by 1 base and J by 3 bases, with 10 bases between. The CDR3 bases are TGTGCCAGCAGCTTGAAGTCGGGAAAAGAGACCCAGTACTTC. Its translation: CASSLKSGKETQYF.

CDR3 sequence reads: CASSSGLGSVADTQYF. The CDR3 region has the DNA TGTGCCAGCAGTTCGGGACTAGGGTCTGTAGCAGATACGCAGTATTTT. This chain connects TRBV2 to TRBJ2-3; 8 nucleotides align to TRBD2. J gave up 4 bases and V 5 bases, and 11 bases lay outside the gene matches. The CDR3 runs to 16 residues. The germline V gene encodes CDR1 SNHLY and CDR2 FYNNEI.

The chain recombines TRBV5-4 with TRBJ1-1; a possible D gene is TRBD1 (5 bases). The CDR3 runs to 15 residues. The V gene's germline CDR1 is SGHNT and CDR2 YYREEE (reference sequence). V lost 0 bases and J 0 bases, leaving 9 bases between the germline ends. The CDR3 loop is CASSLDRSMNTEAFF. The CDR3 region has the DNA TGTGCCAGCAGCTTGGACAGGAGCATGAACACTGAAGCTTTCTTT.

The rearrangement links TRBV27 to TRBJ2-7, with TRBD1 matching 9 bases. CDR3 length: 15 amino acids. Losses at the gene ends were 6 bases for V and 6 bases for J; bases not matched to a gene: 12. Germline V CDR1 and CDR2: MNHEY, SMNVEV (reference sequence). The CDR3 is CASRRSGTGLGEQYF. The CDR3 DNA sequence: TGTGCCAGCAGAAGATCCGGGACAGGGCTCGGCGAGCAGTACTTC.

This rearrangement joins TRBV2 to TRBJ1-2; no firm D call. This CDR3 region has 14 residues. CDR1 SNHLY and CDR2 FYNNEI come from the germline V gene. V shed 2 bases and J shed 8 bases, with 15 bases lying between them. The CDR3 coding sequence is TGTGCCAGCAGTGAAAACAGCTATCTATGGGGCTACACCTTC. Translation: CASSENSYLWGYTF.

This clone was seen just once. This sample includes further DNA sequences coding for the same CDR3. The chain recombines TRBV9 with TRBJ2-2; D is possibly TRBD1 (6 bases). Between the trimmed V and J ends, which lost 2 bases and 2 bases, there was a span of 10 bases. The CDR3 runs to 15 residues. CDR1 is SGDLS and CDR2 is YYNGEE in the germline V gene. CDR3 DNA: TGTGCCAGCAGCGTCGGGACATTAAACACCGGGGAGCTGTTTTTT. Residues: CASSVGTLNTGELFF.

The chain employs TRBV7-6 and TRBJ1-2; TRBD1 might be the D (6 bases). The CDR3 totals 14 residues. CDR1 and CDR2 (germline): SGHVS, FNYEAQ. V lost 1 base, J lost 7 bases, and 13 bases lay in between. The CDR3 spells CASSLEGGIGGYTF. The DNA of the CDR3 is TGTGCCAGCAGCTTAGAGGGGGGGATAGGTGGCTACACCTTC.

This chain connects TRBV5-1 to TRBJ2-7, with D perhaps TRBD1 (6 bases). The CDR3 runs 16 residues. Trimming cost V 4 bases and J 3 bases, with 20 bases left between them. Per the germline V gene, CDR1 is SGHRS and CDR2 is YFSETQ. CDR3: CASSPGAGQGNYEQYF. CDR3 bases: TGCGCCAGCAGCCCTGGGGCAGGGCAGGGGAACTACGAGCAGTACTTC.